This is a list of T cell receptor beta chains from one sample in a study of shared clonotypes between healthy human individuals. Some clones are missing from TCRdb's copy, which holds only in-frame ones; the method was immunoSEQ multiplex PCR. The data contain about 680,000 clones, under 80% of them singletons. The sample comprised memory CD4+ T cells sorted from blood. All receptors come from a woman aged 30 to 39 in good health. The CDR3 runs from the conserved cysteine through the conserved F or W. The order of the fields is D gene, clone size, V gene, J gene, CDR3 DNA, CDR3 protein. The D gene is left open where the match is weak. Clone size is given for some rows only: seen once, a few or many times, or a class if the clone is expanded.

d_gene: .
abundance: .
v_gene: TRBV19
j_gene: TRBJ1-2
CDR3nt: TGTGCCAGTAGTACCTCAGGTTATGGGTCTGGCTACACCTTC
CDR3aa: CASSTSGYGSGYTF

d_gene: TRBD2
abundance: .
v_gene: TRBV7-9
j_gene: TRBJ2-3
CDR3nt: TGTGCCAGCAACCCCGAGGGACTAGCGACAGATACGCAGTATTTT
CDR3aa: CASNPEGLATDTQYF

d_gene: .
abundance: .
v_gene: TRBV2
j_gene: TRBJ1-1
CDR3nt: TGTGCCAGCAGTGCACGGAACGGGAACACTGAAGCTTTCTTT
CDR3aa: CASSARNGNTEAFF

d_gene: TRBD1
abundance: .
v_gene: TRBV4-1
j_gene: TRBJ1-4
CDR3nt: TGCGCCAGCAGCCAAAGGAACAGGGGGGGGACTAATGAAAAACTGTTTTTT
CDR3aa: CASSQRNRGGTNEKLFF

d_gene: TRBD1
abundance: .
v_gene: TRBV30
j_gene: TRBJ2-1
CDR3nt: TGTGCCTGGAGTCCGCATCCGGGACAGGCCCTTCATGTCTCCTACAATGAGCAGTTCTTC
CDR3aa: CAWSPHPGQALHVSYNEQFF

d_gene: TRBD2
abundance: .
v_gene: TRBV19
j_gene: TRBJ2-1
CDR3nt: TGTGCCAGTAGTAAATCCCCGGGACTAGTGATCAATGAGCAGTTCTTC
CDR3aa: CASSKSPGLVINEQFF

d_gene: .
abundance: .
v_gene: TRBV28
j_gene: TRBJ1-2
CDR3nt: TGTGCCAGCAGGGGGGGACGGAACTATGGCTACACCTTC
CDR3aa: CASRGGRNYGYTF

d_gene: .
abundance: once
v_gene: TRBV4-1
j_gene: TRBJ1-4
CDR3nt: TGCGCCAGCAGCCAACCCACCCGTAATACAGGGCCGAGGAACGGGCTGTTTTTT
CDR3aa: CASSQPTRNTGPRNGLFF

d_gene: TRBD1
abundance: .
v_gene: TRBV7-8
j_gene: TRBJ1-1
CDR3nt: TGTGCCAGCAGCTCGAGCTGGACAGGGGGGATGAGGCGGGGCACTGAAGCTTTCTTT
CDR3aa: CASSSSWTGGMRRGTEAFF

d_gene: .
abundance: .
v_gene: TRBV6-6
j_gene: TRBJ2-7
CDR3nt: TGTGCCAGCAGTTCCAGCTCCTACGAGCAGTACTTC
CDR3aa: CASSSSSYEQYF

d_gene: TRBD1
abundance: many
v_gene: TRBV10-3
j_gene: TRBJ1-6
CDR3nt: TGTGCCATCAGCGGGGACAGGGCTCCAAATTCACCCCTCCACTTT
CDR3aa: CAISGDRAPNSPLHF

d_gene: TRBD2
abundance: few
v_gene: TRBV19
j_gene: TRBJ2-2
CDR3nt: TGTGCCAGTAGGGGCGGGAGGGCCTTTGACACCGGGGAGCTGTTTTTT
CDR3aa: CASRGGRAFDTGELFF

d_gene: .
abundance: .
v_gene: TRBV15
j_gene: TRBJ2-4
CDR3nt: TGTGCCACCAGCAGAGCGTCCTCCGGGTATTGGGAAAACATTCAGTACTTC
CDR3aa: CATSRASSGYWENIQYF

d_gene: .
abundance: .
v_gene: TRBV2
j_gene: TRBJ1-2
CDR3nt: TGTGCCAGCAGTGACCAGGGGACGGCAGGCTACACCTTC
CDR3aa: CASSDQGTAGYTF

d_gene: TRBD2
abundance: .
v_gene: TRBV5-4
j_gene: TRBJ2-1
CDR3nt: TGTGCCAGCAGCCGGGGGGGGTCTGGACACACTAGGGGTGAGCAGTTCTTC
CDR3aa: CASSRGGSGHTRGEQFF

d_gene: .
abundance: .
v_gene: TRBV5-1
j_gene: TRBJ1-1
CDR3nt: TGCGCCAGCAGCCCGAACGGGGGATCGAACACTGAAGCTTTCTTT
CDR3aa: CASSPNGGSNTEAFF

d_gene: .
abundance: .
v_gene: TRBV7-9
j_gene: TRBJ1-4
CDR3nt: TGTGCCAGCAGCCCCGGACAGTCAACTAATGAAAAACTGTTTTTT
CDR3aa: CASSPGQSTNEKLFF

d_gene: TRBD1
abundance: .
v_gene: TRBV28
j_gene: TRBJ2-2
CDR3nt: TGTGCCAGCAGTTCACCGACAGGGGTGAAGGAGCTGTTTTTT
CDR3aa: CASSSPTGVKELFF

d_gene: .
abundance: .
v_gene: TRBV2
j_gene: TRBJ2-7
CDR3nt: TGTGCCAGCAGCGCCCCTGCGGCCTCCCGGAGCTACGAGCAGTACTTC
CDR3aa: CASSAPAASRSYEQYF

d_gene: .
abundance: .
v_gene: TRBV5-1
j_gene: TRBJ2-7
CDR3nt: TGCGCCAGCAGCCCCGGGACCTCGAGGGGGGAGCAGTACTTC
CDR3aa: CASSPGTSRGEQYF

d_gene: .
abundance: .
v_gene: TRBV9
j_gene: TRBJ1-2
CDR3nt: TGTGCCAGCAGCGTAGTGGTCGATGGCTACACCTTC
CDR3aa: CASSVVVDGYTF

d_gene: .
abundance: .
v_gene: TRBV5-5
j_gene: TRBJ2-2
CDR3nt: TGTGCCAGCAGCTGGGGGGCCGCGACAGTGGCCGGGGAGCTGTTTTTT
CDR3aa: CASSWGAATVAGELFF

d_gene: TRBD2
abundance: .
v_gene: TRBV5-1
j_gene: TRBJ2-1
CDR3nt: TGCGCCAGCAGTTCTGATAGCGGGAGGTCCTACAATGAGCAGTTCTTC
CDR3aa: CASSSDSGRSYNEQFF

d_gene: .
abundance: few
v_gene: TRBV7-2
j_gene: TRBJ2-7
CDR3nt: TGTGCCAGCAGCTTAGCGATTAGTGCCCTCTACGAGCAGTACTTC
CDR3aa: CASSLAISALYEQYF

d_gene: .
abundance: .
v_gene: TRBV18
j_gene: TRBJ1-1
CDR3nt: TGTGCCAGCTCACAAGGCAGTCAGAACACTGAAGCTTTCTTT
CDR3aa: CASSQGSQNTEAFF

d_gene: .
abundance: .
v_gene: TRBV28
j_gene: TRBJ2-5
CDR3nt: TGTGCCAGCAGAAATACCATCCCAGGGAAAGAGACCCAGTACTTC
CDR3aa: CASRNTIPGKETQYF

d_gene: TRBD1
abundance: .
v_gene: TRBV4-1
j_gene: TRBJ1-2
CDR3nt: TGCGCCAGCTCCGGGACAGGGGGGGGACTTAACTATGGCTACACCTTC
CDR3aa: CASSGTGGGLNYGYTF

d_gene: .
abundance: .
v_gene: TRBV15
j_gene: TRBJ2-7
CDR3nt: TGTGCCACCAGCAGAGATGTCCAGTACGAGCAGTACTTC
CDR3aa: CATSRDVQYEQYF

d_gene: TRBD2
abundance: .
v_gene: TRBV19
j_gene: TRBJ2-1
CDR3nt: TGTGCCAGCACCCTAGCGGGAGGTAATGAGCAGTTCTTC
CDR3aa: CASTLAGGNEQFF

d_gene: .
abundance: few
v_gene: TRBV25-1
j_gene: TRBJ2-7
CDR3nt: TGTGCCAGCCGCTCCTCCTACGAGCAGTACTTC
CDR3aa: CASRSSYEQYF

d_gene: .
abundance: few
v_gene: TRBV5-1
j_gene: TRBJ1-2
CDR3nt: TGCGCCAGCAGCTCTAACTTAAACTATGGCTACACCTTC
CDR3aa: CASSSNLNYGYTF

d_gene: .
abundance: .
v_gene: TRBV6-1
j_gene: TRBJ1-5
CDR3nt: TGTGCCAGTGGGACCGGCAGGGGTGGCAATCAGCCCCAGCATTTT
CDR3aa: CASGTGRGGNQPQHF

d_gene: .
abundance: once
v_gene: TRBV11-2
j_gene: TRBJ2-1
CDR3nt: TGTGCCAGCACGACAGGCGCGTCCTACAATGAGCAGTTCTTC
CDR3aa: CASTTGASYNEQFF

d_gene: TRBD1
abundance: .
v_gene: TRBV7-6
j_gene: TRBJ2-6
CDR3nt: TGTGCCAGCAGAGGACAGGGGACAGGGGCCAACGTCCTGACTTTC
CDR3aa: CASRGQGTGANVLTF

d_gene: TRBD1
abundance: .
v_gene: TRBV5-1
j_gene: TRBJ2-7
CDR3nt: TGCGCCAGCAGCTCGACAGGGGCCTCCTACGAGCAGTACTTC
CDR3aa: CASSSTGASYEQYF

d_gene: .
abundance: .
v_gene: TRBV6-1
j_gene: TRBJ2-4
CDR3nt: TGTGCCAGCAGTGAAGCGCCACAGGGGATGGGAGGCAAAAACATTCAGTACTTC
CDR3aa: CASSEAPQGMGGKNIQYF

d_gene: TRBD2
abundance: few
v_gene: TRBV28
j_gene: TRBJ2-3
CDR3nt: TGTGCCAGCAGTTTATTGGCTAGCGGGAGGGCCGCAGATACGCAGTATTTT
CDR3aa: CASSLLASGRAADTQYF

d_gene: .
abundance: .
v_gene: TRBV7-9
j_gene: TRBJ2-7
CDR3nt: TGTGCCAGCAGCACAGAAATGGAGCAGTACTTC
CDR3aa: CASSTEMEQYF

d_gene: .
abundance: .
v_gene: TRBV28
j_gene: TRBJ2-5
CDR3nt: TGTGCCAGCAGTCCCCTCCAGGGGCCCCAAGAGACCCAGTACTTC
CDR3aa: CASSPLQGPQETQYF

d_gene: .
abundance: .
v_gene: TRBV28
j_gene: TRBJ1-2
CDR3nt: TGTGCCAGCACTTGGCCGGAGAACTATGGCTACACCTTC
CDR3aa: CASTWPENYGYTF

d_gene: .
abundance: .
v_gene: TRBV4-2
j_gene: TRBJ2-7
CDR3nt: TGTGCCAGCAGCCAAGATCCCGGGACAAGATTGGAGCAGTACTTC
CDR3aa: CASSQDPGTRLEQYF

d_gene: TRBD1
abundance: .
v_gene: TRBV18
j_gene: TRBJ1-5
CDR3nt: TGTGCCAGCTCACCACAGTGGACAGGGGCTAATCAGCCCCAGCATTTT
CDR3aa: CASSPQWTGANQPQHF

d_gene: .
abundance: .
v_gene: TRBV4-2
j_gene: TRBJ2-1
CDR3nt: TGTGCCAGCAGCCAAGTCGGGGGCAATGAGCAGTTCTTC
CDR3aa: CASSQVGGNEQFF

d_gene: TRBD1
abundance: many
v_gene: TRBV7-2
j_gene: TRBJ2-1
CDR3nt: TGTGCCAGCAGCTGGGACAGGGGCTCCTACAATGAGCAGTTCTTC
CDR3aa: CASSWDRGSYNEQFF

d_gene: TRBD2
abundance: .
v_gene: TRBV9
j_gene: TRBJ2-2
CDR3nt: TGTGCCAGCAACCCTAGCGGGAGAGGTGTCACCGGGGAGCTGTTTTTT
CDR3aa: CASNPSGRGVTGELFF

d_gene: TRBD1
abundance: few
v_gene: TRBV19
j_gene: TRBJ1-5
CDR3nt: TGTGCCAGTAGTGGACAGGGAGGCAATCAGCCCCAGCATTTT
CDR3aa: CASSGQGGNQPQHF

d_gene: TRBD2
abundance: .
v_gene: TRBV7-6
j_gene: TRBJ2-7
CDR3nt: TGTGCCAGCAGCAAAGGACTAGCGGGAGTTCACGAGCAGTACTTC
CDR3aa: CASSKGLAGVHEQYF

d_gene: TRBD2
abundance: .
v_gene: TRBV5-1
j_gene: TRBJ2-7
CDR3nt: TGCGCCAGCCGGAGGGAGGGAAGCTCCTACGAGCAGTACTTC
CDR3aa: CASRREGSSYEQYF

d_gene: TRBD2
abundance: few
v_gene: TRBV2
j_gene: TRBJ2-2
CDR3nt: TGTGCCAGCAGCCGACTAGCGGCGAACACCGGGGAGCTGTTTTTT
CDR3aa: CASSRLAANTGELFF

d_gene: .
abundance: few
v_gene: TRBV6-1
j_gene: TRBJ2-5
CDR3nt: TGTGCCAGCAGCCGAGAACTACAAGAGACCCAGTACTTC
CDR3aa: CASSRELQETQYF

d_gene: TRBD1
abundance: .
v_gene: TRBV28
j_gene: TRBJ2-7
CDR3nt: TGTGCCAGCAGTTTATCTGGGACAGGGAACTACGAGCAGTACTTC
CDR3aa: CASSLSGTGNYEQYF